The rows below give T cell receptor beta chains drawn from one sample of a study of early T cells in non-severe SARS-CoV-2 infection. TCRdb reanalysed the 5' RACE reads using MiXCR and keeps one entry per CDR3 protein. The data contain about 69,000 distinct CDR3 sequences, roughly 8.7% of them singletons. The sequenced material came from whole blood. These receptors all stem from an adult who was a healthcare worker with PCR-confirmed SARS-CoV-2 infection or an uninfected control (not recorded which). CDR3s include the opening cysteine and the closing phenylalanine or tryptophan. Fields, in order: D gene, CDR3 length, V gene, J gene, clone size, CDR3 protein, CDR3 DNA. D genes are given only for firm matches. Only part of the rows carry a size: once, few, many, or a class if the clone is expanded.

TRBD2,14,TRBV20-1,TRBJ2-5,NA,CSASGGGGQETQYF,TGCAGTGCCTCTGGCGGGGGAGGCCAAGAGACCCAGTACTTC
NA,14,TRBV7-9,TRBJ2-1,many,CASTPRARINEQFF,TGTGCCAGCACCCCGAGAGCTCGGATCAATGAGCAGTTCTTC
TRBD2,15,TRBV5-1,TRBJ2-7,few,CASSLVGRGSYEQYF,TGCGCCAGCAGCTTGGTCGGGCGGGGGTCCTACGAGCAGTACTTC
NA,11,TRBV29-1,TRBJ1-1,NA,CSVAEEREAFF,TGCAGCGTCGCGGAGGAGAGGGAAGCTTTCTTT
TRBD2,15,TRBV29-1,TRBJ2-3,few,CSVEKLAGGPDTQYF,TGCAGCGTTGAGAAACTAGCGGGGGGGCCGGATACGCAGTATTTT
NA,12,TRBV19,TRBJ2-3,few,CASSPGGDTQYF,TGTGCCAGTAGTCCAGGTGGGGATACGCAGTATTTT
NA,15,TRBV6-1,TRBJ1-5,NA,CASSFSSEGNQPQHF,TGTGCCAGCAGTTTCTCTAGCGAGGGCAATCAGCCCCAGCATTTT
NA,15,TRBV7-3,TRBJ2-3,NA,CASTQGIRDTDTQYF,TGTGCCAGCACCCAGGGGATCCGGGATACAGATACGCAGTATTTT
TRBD2,15,TRBV5-4,TRBJ2-1,many,CASSSQRGGGDEQFF,TGTGCCAGCAGCTCCCAGCGGGGGGGCGGTGATGAGCAGTTCTTC
TRBD1,14,TRBV7-9,TRBJ2-1,few,CASSHRDSANLQFF,TGTGCCAGCAGCCACCGGGACAGTGCCAACTTGCAGTTCTTC
NA,14,TRBV3-1,TRBJ2-3,many,CASSQDISTDTQYF,TGTGCCAGCAGCCAAGATATAAGCACAGATACGCAGTATTTT
NA,13,TRBV7-3,TRBJ1-1,many,CASSSDRNTEAFF,TGTGCCAGCAGCTCTGACAGAAACACTGAAGCTTTCTTT
TRBD1,16,TRBV3-1,TRBJ1-1,few,CASSELNRGRITEAFF,TGTGCCAGCAGCGAATTGAACAGGGGGCGAATCACTGAAGCTTTCTTT
TRBD2,13,TRBV7-9,TRBJ2-4,many,CASSLMGRDIQYF,TGTGCCAGCAGCTTAATGGGGAGGGACATTCAGTACTTC
NA,14,TRBV9,TRBJ1-4,few,CASSRGLGNEKLFF,TGTGCCAGCAGCAGAGGGTTGGGGAATGAAAAACTGTTTTTT
NA,14,TRBV20-1,TRBJ1-4,few,CSARDFTTNEKLFF,TGCAGTGCTAGAGATTTCACAACTAATGAAAAACTGTTTTTT
NA,14,TRBV5-1,TRBJ2-5,NA,CASSSRPGTETQYF,TGCGCCAGCAGCTCCCGACCGGGGACGGAGACCCAGTACTTC
NA,17,TRBV29-1,TRBJ2-6,many,CSVESDRSFSGANVLTF,TGCAGCGTTGAAAGTGACAGATCTTTCTCTGGGGCCAACGTCCTGACTTTC
NA,15,TRBV20-1,TRBJ1-3,NA,CSARDRVVSGNTIYF,TGCAGTGCTAGAGATCGCGTAGTCTCTGGAAACACCATATATTTT
NA,14,TRBV7-9,TRBJ1-1,NA,CASSLQGGGTEAFF,TGTGCCAGCAGCTTACAGGGAGGCGGCACTGAAGCTTTCTTT